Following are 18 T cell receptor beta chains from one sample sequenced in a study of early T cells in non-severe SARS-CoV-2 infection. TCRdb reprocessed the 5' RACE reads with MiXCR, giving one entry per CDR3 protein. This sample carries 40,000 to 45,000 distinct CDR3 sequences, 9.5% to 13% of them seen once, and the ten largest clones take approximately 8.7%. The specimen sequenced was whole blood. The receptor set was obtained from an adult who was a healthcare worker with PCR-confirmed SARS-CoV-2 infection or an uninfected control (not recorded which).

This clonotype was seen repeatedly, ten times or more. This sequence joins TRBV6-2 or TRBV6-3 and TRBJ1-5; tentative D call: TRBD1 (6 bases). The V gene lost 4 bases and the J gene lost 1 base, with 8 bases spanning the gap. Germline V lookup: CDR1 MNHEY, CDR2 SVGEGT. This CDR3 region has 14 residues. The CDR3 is CASSWTDSNQPQHF. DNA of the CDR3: TGTGCCAGCAGTTGGACAGACAGCAATCAGCCCCAGCATTTT.

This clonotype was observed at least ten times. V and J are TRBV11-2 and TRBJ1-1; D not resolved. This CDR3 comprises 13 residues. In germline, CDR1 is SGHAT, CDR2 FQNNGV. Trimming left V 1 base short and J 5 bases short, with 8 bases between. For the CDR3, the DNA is TGTGCCAGCAGCTTAGGGCCGGCTACTGAAGCTTTCTTT. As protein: CASSLGPATEAFF.

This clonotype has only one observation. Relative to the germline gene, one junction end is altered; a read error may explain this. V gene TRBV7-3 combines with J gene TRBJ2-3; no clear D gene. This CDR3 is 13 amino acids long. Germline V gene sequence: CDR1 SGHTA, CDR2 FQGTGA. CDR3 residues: CASSLNSIDTQYF. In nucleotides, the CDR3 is TGTGCCAGCAGCCTGAATAGCATAGATACGCAGTATTTT.

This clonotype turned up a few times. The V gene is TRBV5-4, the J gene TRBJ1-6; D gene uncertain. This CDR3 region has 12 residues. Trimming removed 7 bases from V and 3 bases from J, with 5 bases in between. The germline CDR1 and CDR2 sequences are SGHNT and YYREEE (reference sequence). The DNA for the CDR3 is TGTGCCAGCGGACTCTATAATTCACCCCTCCACTTT. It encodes CASGLYNSPLHF.

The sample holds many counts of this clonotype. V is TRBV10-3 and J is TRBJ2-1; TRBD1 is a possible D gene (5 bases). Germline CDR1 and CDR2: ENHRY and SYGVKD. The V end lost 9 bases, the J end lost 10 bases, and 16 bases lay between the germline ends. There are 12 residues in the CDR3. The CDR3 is CAIRLGEGEQFF. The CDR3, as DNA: TGTGCCATACGTTTAGGGGAAGGGGAGCAGTTCTTC.

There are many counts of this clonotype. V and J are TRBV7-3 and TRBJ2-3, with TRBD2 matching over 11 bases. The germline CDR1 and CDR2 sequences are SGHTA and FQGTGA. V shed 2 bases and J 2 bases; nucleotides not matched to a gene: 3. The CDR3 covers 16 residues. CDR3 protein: CASSLGTSGFTDTQYF. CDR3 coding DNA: TGTGCCAGCAGCTTAGGGACTAGCGGTTTCACAGATACGCAGTATTTT.

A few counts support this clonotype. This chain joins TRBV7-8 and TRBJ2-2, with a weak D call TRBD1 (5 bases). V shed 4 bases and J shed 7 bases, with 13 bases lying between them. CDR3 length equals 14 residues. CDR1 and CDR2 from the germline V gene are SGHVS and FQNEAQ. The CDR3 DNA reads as TGTGCCAGCAGCTCGATGCAGGGAATCGGGGAGCTGTTTTTT. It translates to CASSSMQGIGELFF.

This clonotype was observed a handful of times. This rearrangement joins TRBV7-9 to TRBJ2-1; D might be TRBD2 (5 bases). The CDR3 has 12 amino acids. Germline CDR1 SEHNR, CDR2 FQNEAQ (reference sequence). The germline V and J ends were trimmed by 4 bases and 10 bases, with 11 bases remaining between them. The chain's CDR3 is CASSSGGGEQFF. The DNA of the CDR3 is TGTGCCAGCAGCTCAGGCGGCGGGGAGCAGTTCTTC.

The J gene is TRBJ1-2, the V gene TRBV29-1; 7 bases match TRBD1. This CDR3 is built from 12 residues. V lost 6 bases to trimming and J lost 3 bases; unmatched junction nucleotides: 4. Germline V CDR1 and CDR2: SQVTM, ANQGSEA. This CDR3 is CSVGTGDYGYTF. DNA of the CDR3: TGCAGCGTCGGCACAGGGGACTATGGCTACACCTTC.

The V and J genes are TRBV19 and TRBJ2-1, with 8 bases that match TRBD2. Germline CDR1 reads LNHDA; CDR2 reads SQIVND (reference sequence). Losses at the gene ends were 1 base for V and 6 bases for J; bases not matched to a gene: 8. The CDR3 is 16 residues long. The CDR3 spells CASSIVWAGGVNEQFF. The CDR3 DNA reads TGTGCCAGTAGTATAGTCTGGGCCGGGGGGGTCAATGAGCAGTTCTTC.

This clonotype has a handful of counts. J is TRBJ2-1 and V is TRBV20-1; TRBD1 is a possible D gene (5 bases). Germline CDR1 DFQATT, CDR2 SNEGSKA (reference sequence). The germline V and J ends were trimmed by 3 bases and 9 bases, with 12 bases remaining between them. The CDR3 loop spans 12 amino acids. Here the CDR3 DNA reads TGCAGTGCTAGGGGGCCGGTTGGTGAGCAGTTCTTC. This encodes CSARGPVGEQFF.

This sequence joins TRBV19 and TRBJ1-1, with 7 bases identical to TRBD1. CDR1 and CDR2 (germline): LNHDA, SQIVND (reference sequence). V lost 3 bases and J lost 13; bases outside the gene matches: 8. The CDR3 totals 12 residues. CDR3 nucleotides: TGTGCCAGTAGTATCCGAGACAGGGTCGTTTTCTTT. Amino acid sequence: CASSIRDRVVFF.

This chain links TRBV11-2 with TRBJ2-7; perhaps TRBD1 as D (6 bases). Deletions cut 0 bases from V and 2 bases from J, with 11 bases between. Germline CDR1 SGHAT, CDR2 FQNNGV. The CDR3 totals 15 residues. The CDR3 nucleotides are TGTGCCAGCAGCTTAGATTCGGCAGGGGCCTACGAGCAGTACTTC. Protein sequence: CASSLDSAGAYEQYF.

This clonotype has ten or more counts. The CDR3 DNA is TGCAGTGCTAGCCTGGATACGCAGTATTTT. Protein: CSASLDTQYF. The chain combines TRBV20-1 with TRBJ2-3; D unclear. Looked up from germline, CDR1 is DFQATT and CDR2 is SNEGSKA (reference sequence). The length of the CDR3 is 10 residues. V was pared by 3 bases and J by 6 bases, with 4 bases between.

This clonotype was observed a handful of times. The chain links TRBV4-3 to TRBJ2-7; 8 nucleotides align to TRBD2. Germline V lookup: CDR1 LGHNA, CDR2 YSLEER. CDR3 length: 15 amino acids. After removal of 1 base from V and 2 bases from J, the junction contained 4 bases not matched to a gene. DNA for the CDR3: TGCGCCAGCAGCCAAGCGGGGGGGGTTCCCTACGAGCAGTACTTC. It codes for CASSQAGGVPYEQYF.

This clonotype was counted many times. CDR3 amino acids: CASSFDRGTGELFF. CDR3 coding DNA: TGTGCCAGCAGTTTCGACAGGGGTACCGGGGAGCTGTTTTTT. The gene calls are TRBV12-3 or TRBV12-4 and TRBJ2-2; 8 bases are a match to TRBD1. The CDR3 has 14 amino acids. V gave up 3 bases and J gave up 5 bases; unmatched junction bases: 2.

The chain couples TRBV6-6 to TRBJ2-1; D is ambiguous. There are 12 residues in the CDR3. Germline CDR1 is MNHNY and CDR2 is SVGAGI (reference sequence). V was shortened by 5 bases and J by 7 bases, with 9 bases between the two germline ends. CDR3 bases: TGTGCCAGCAGTGCCTATATTAATGAGCAGTTCTTC. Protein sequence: CASSAYINEQFF.

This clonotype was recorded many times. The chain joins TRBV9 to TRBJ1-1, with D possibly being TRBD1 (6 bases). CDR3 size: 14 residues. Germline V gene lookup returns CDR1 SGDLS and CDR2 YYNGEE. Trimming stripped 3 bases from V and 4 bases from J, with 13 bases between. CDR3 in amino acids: CASSAGHRGTEAFF. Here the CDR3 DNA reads TGTGCCAGCAGCGCGGGACACCGGGGCACTGAAGCTTTCTTT.